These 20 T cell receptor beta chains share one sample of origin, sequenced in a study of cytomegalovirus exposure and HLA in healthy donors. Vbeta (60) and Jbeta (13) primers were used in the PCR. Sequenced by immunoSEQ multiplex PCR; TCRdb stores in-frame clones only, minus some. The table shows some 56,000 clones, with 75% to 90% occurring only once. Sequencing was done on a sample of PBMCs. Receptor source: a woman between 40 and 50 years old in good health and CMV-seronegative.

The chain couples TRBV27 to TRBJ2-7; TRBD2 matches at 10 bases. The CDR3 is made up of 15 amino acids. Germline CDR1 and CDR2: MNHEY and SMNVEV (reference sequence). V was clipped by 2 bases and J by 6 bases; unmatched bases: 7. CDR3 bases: TGTGCCAGCAGTTTACCGGCTAGCGGGGGCGGCGAGCAGTACTTC. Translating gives CASSLPASGGGEQYF.

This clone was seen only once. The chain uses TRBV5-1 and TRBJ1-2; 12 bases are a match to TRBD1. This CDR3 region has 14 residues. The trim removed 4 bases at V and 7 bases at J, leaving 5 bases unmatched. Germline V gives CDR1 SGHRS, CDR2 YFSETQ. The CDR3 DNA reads TGCGCCAGCAGCCCGGGACAGGGGGCACTTGGCTACACCTTC. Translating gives CASSPGQGALGYTF.

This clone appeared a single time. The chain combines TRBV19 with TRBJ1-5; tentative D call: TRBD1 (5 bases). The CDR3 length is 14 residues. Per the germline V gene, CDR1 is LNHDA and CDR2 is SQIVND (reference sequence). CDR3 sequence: CLRVRVIGNQPQHF. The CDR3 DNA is TGTCTTCGGGTCAGGGTGATCGGGAATCAGCCCCAGCATTTT.

CDR3: CASSLSQTSGRDEQYF. CDR3 in DNA: TGTGCCAGTAGTCTATCCCAGACTAGCGGGAGGGACGAGCAGTACTTC. The chain uses TRBV19 and TRBJ2-7; 14 bases are shared with TRBD2. V lost 5 bases, J lost 5 bases, and 8 bases stayed unmatched. The CDR3 contains 16 residues. Germline CDR1 is LNHDA and CDR2 is SQIVND (reference sequence). The full variable domain, completed using reference TRBV19 and TRBJ2-7, is DGGITQSPKYLFRKEGQNVTLSCEQNLNHDAMYWYRQDPGQGLRLIYYSQIVNDFQKGDIAEGYSVSREKKESFPLTVTSAQKNPTAFYLCASSLSQTSGRDEQYFGPGTRLTVT.

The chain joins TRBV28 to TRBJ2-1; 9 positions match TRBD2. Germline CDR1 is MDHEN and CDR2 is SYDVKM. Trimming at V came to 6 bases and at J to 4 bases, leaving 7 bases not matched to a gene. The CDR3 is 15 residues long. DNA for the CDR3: TGTGCCAGCAGCAACCGACTAGCGGCATACAATGAGCAGTTCTTC. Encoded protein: CASSNRLAAYNEQFF. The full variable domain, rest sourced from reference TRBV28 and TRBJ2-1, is DVKVTQSSRYLVKRTGEKVFLECVQDMDHENMFWYRQDPGLGLRLIYFSYDVKMKEKGDIPEGYSVSREKKERFSLILESASTNQTSMYLCASSNRLAAYNEQFFGPGTRLTVL.

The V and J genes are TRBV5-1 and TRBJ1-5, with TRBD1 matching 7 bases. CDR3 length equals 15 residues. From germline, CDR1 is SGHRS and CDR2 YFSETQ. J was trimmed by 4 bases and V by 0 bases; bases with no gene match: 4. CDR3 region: CASSLEGARNQPQHF. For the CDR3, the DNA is TGCGCCAGCAGCTTGGAGGGGGCAAGGAATCAGCCCCAGCATTTT.

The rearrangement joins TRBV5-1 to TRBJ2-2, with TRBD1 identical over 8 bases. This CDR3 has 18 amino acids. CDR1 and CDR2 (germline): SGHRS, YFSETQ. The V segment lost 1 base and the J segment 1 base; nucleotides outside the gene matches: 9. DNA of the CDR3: TGCGCCAGCAGCTTGACCAGGAATGACAGGGGGAACACCGGGGAGCTGTTTTTT. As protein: CASSLTRNDRGNTGELFF.

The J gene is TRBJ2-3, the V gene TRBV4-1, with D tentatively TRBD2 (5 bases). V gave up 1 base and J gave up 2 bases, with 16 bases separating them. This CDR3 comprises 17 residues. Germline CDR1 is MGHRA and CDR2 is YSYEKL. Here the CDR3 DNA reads TGCGCCAGCAGCCAAGGCCCTGGACTTGCAATCACAGATACGCAGTATTTT. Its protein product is CASSQGPGLAITDTQYF.

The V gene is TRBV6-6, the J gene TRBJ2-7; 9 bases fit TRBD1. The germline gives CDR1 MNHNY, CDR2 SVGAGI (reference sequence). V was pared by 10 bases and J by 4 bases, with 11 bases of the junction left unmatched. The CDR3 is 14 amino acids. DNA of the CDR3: TGTGCCACAACTCTCGGGACAGGGAAGTACGAGCAGTACTTC. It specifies CATTLGTGKYEQYF.

The chain's CDR3 is CATSRGYSSYEQYF. The CDR3 region has the DNA TGTGCCACCAGCAGAGGTTACAGCTCCTACGAGCAGTACTTC. This chain links TRBV15 with TRBJ2-7; no clear D. Trimming cost V 1 base and J 0 bases, with 7 bases left between them. Germline V lookup: CDR1 LNHNV, CDR2 YYDKDF (reference sequence). The CDR3 is made up of 14 amino acids.

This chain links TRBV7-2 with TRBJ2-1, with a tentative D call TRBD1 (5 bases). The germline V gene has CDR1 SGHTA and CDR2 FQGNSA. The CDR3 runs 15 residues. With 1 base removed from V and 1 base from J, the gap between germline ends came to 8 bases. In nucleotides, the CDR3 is TGTGCCAGCAGCTTAGTAGGGGTGTCCTACAATGAGCAGTTCTTC. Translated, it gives CASSLVGVSYNEQFF. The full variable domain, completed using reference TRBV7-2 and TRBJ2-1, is GAGVSQSPSNKVTEKGKDVELRCDPISGHTALYWYRQSLGQGLEFLIYFQGNSAPDKSGLPSDRFSAERTGGSVSTLTIQRTQQEDSAVYLCASSLVGVSYNEQFFGPGTRLTVL.

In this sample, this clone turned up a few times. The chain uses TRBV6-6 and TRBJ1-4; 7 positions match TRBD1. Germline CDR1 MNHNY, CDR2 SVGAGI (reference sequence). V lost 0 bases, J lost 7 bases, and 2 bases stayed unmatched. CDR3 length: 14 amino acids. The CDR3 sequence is CASSYSDRPEKLFF. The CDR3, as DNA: TGTGCCAGCAGTTACTCGGACAGGCCTGAAAAACTGTTTTTT.

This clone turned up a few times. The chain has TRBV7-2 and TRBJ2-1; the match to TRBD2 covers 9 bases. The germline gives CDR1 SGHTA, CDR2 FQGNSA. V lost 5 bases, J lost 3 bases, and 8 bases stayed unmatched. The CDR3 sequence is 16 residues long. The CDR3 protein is CASSRAGTSYYNEQFF. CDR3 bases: TGTGCCAGCAGCCGTGCCGGGACTAGCTACTACAATGAGCAGTTCTTC.

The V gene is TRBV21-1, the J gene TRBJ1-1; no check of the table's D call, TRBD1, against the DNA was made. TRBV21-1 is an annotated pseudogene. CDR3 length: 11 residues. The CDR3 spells CASSGRSEAFF. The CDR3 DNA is TGTGCCAGCTCAGGCCGATCTGAAGCTTTCTTT.

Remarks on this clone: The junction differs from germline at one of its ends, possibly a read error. This CDR3 reads CSSSPRGLAGSYNEQFF. CDR3 nucleotides: TGTTCCAGCAGCCCCCGGGGACTAGCGGGGTCCTACAATGAGCAGTTCTTC. This chain joins TRBV7-9 and TRBJ2-1; 13 nucleotides line up with TRBD2. The CDR3 runs 17 residues. CDR1 and CDR2 from the germline V gene are SEHNR and FQNEAQ (reference sequence).

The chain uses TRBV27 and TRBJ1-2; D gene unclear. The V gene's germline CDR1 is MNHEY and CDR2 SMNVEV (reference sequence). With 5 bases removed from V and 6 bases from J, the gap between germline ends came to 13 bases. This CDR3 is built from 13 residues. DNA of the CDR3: TGTGCCAGCAGTAAACGCGACTTTAATGGCTACACCTTC. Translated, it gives CASSKRDFNGYTF.

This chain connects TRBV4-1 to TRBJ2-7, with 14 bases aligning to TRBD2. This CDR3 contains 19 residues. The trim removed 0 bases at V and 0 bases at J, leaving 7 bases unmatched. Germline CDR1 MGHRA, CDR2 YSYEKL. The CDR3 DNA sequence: TGCGCCAGCAGCCAAGATTTAGGACTAGCGGGGGGACTCTCCTACGAGCAGTACTTC. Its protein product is CASSQDLGLAGGLSYEQYF.

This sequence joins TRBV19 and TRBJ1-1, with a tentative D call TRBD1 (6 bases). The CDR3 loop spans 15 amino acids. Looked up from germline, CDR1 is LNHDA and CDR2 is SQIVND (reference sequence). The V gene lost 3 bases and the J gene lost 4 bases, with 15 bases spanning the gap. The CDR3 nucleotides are TGTGCCAGTAGTATTTTTCAGGGGACGCGCACTGAAGCTTTCTTT. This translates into CASSIFQGTRTEAFF. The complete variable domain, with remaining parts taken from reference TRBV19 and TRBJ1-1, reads DGGITQSPKYLFRKEGQNVTLSCEQNLNHDAMYWYRQDPGQGLRLIYYSQIVNDFQKGDIAEGYSVSREKKESFPLTVTSAQKNPTAFYLCASSIFQGTRTEAFFGQGTRLTVV.

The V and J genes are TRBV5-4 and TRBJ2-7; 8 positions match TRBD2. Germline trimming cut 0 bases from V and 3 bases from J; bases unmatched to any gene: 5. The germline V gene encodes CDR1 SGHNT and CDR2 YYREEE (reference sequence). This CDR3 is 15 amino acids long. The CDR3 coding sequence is TGTGCCAGCAGCTTGGGGGGCGGGAGGTTCTACGAGCAGTACTTC. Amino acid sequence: CASSLGGGRFYEQYF. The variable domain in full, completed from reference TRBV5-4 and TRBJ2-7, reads ETGVTQSPTHLIKTRGQQVTLRCSSQSGHNTVSWYQQALGQGPQFIFQYYREEENGRGNFPPRFSGLQFPNYSSELNVNALELDDSALYLCASSLGGGRFYEQYFGPGTRLTVT.

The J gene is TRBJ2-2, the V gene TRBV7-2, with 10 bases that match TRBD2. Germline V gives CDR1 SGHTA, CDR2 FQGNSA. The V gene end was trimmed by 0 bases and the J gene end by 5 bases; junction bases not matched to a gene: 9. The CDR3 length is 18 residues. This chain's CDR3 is CASSLASGSGRGTGELFF. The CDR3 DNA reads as TGTGCCAGCAGCTTAGCATCGGGGAGCGGGAGGGGAACCGGGGAGCTGTTTTTT. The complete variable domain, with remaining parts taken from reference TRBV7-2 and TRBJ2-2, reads GAGVSQSPSNKVTEKGKDVELRCDPISGHTALYWYRQSLGQGLEFLIYFQGNSAPDKSGLPSDRFSAERTGGSVSTLTIQRTQQEDSAVYLCASSLASGSGRGTGELFFGEGSRLTVL.